Listed below are T cell receptor beta chains from one sample, sequenced in a study of breast tumors, draining lymph nodes, adjacent tissues. MiXCR was run by TCRdb on the multiplex PCR reads, yielding one entry per CDR3 protein. Of about 200,000 distinct CDR3 sequences listed, less than 45% are singletons. The specimen was axillary lymph node tissue. The receptors were gathered from a female donor with breast cancer. Some clones in this sample may be carry-over from other donors' samples. Each CDR3 is given with its conserved first and last residue. Fields, in order: clone size, V gene, D gene, J gene, CDR3 DNA, CDR3 protein. The D gene is left open where the match is weak. Clone size is stated in some rows and not others, as once, few, many or a class when expanded.

NA,TRBV7-6,NA,TRBJ1-1,TGTGCCAGCAGCTTAGAGGATCTGAACACTGAAGCTTTCTTT,CASSLEDLNTEAFF
NA,TRBV20-1,NA,TRBJ2-3,TGCAGTGCTAGAGATGCGGTCACAGATACGCAGTATTTT,CSARDAVTDTQYF
NA,TRBV2,TRBD1,TRBJ2-1,TGTGCCAGCAGGGCGGACAGGGGCTCCTACAATGGACAGTTCTTC,CASRADRGSYNGQFF
few,TRBV9,NA,TRBJ1-1,TGTGCCAGCAGCGTAGACGCCTCCGGTGAAGCTTTCTTT,CASSVDASGEAFF
many,TRBV2,NA,TRBJ2-3,TGTGCCAGCAGTTCCCTTTCGGGACTCCGCACAGATACGCAGTATTTT,CASSSLSGLRTDTQYF
NA,TRBV6-5,NA,TRBJ1-2,TGTGCCAGCAGTTCCTCGCGGGGAGCAAGCTATGGCTACACCTTC,CASSSSRGASYGYTF
few,TRBV6-2/TRBV6-3,TRBD1,TRBJ1-5,TGTGCCAGCAGTTACTCCGGGACAGGGGGCGGGAGCAATCAGCCCCAGCATTTT,CASSYSGTGGGSNQPQHF
many,TRBV10-2,TRBD2,TRBJ2-7,TGCGCCACCGCTTTGTCGGGAGGGGTTTACGAGCAGTACTTC,CATALSGGVYEQYF
many,TRBV15,TRBD2,TRBJ2-5,TGTGCCACCAGCAGAGGGGCTAGCGGGAGAGGACAGACCCAGTACTTC,CATSRGASGRGQTQYF
NA,TRBV10-3,NA,TRBJ2-5,TGTGCCATCAGCGAAGAAGAGACCCAGTACTTC,CAISEEETQYF
NA,TRBV11-1,TRBD2,TRBJ2-1,TGTGCCAGCAGCTTACGGGGACTAGTCAAGAATGAGCAGTTCTTC,CASSLRGLVKNEQFF
NA,TRBV6-5,NA,TRBJ2-3,TGTGCCAGCAGTTACGATATCACAGATACGCAGTATTTT,CASSYDITDTQYF
NA,TRBV7-3,NA,TRBJ1-1,TGTGCCAGCAGCCAGGGTGGGGGCACTGAAGCTTTCTTT,CASSQGGGTEAFF
NA,TRBV7-9,NA,TRBJ2-1,TGTGCCAGCAGAATAGTCAATAGCGTAGTTGGAAGAACGAGCTCCTACAATGAGCAGTTCTTC,CASRIVNSVVGRTSSYNEQFF
NA,TRBV20-1,NA,TRBJ2-3,TGCAGTGCTTCTCCGGGTTATTCAGATACGCAGTATTTT,CSASPGYSDTQYF
many,TRBV11-2,NA,TRBJ2-7,TGTGCCAGCAGCTTAGTCGGGACTTCGTCGGCCTACGAGCAGTACTTC,CASSLVGTSSAYEQYF
many,TRBV19,TRBD2,TRBJ2-1,TGTGCCAGTAGTGGGACTAGCGGGAACAGCGAGCAGTTCTTC,CASSGTSGNSEQFF
NA,TRBV5-4,NA,TRBJ2-3,TGTGCCAGCAGCCCGGATACAGGGCCCCGCACAGATACGCAGTATTTT,CASSPDTGPRTDTQYF
many,TRBV10-3,TRBD1,TRBJ2-7,TGTGCCACCAGTCCCGGGACAGGGGGGAGTCCCTACGAGCAGTACTTC,CATSPGTGGSPYEQYF
NA,TRBV7-3,NA,TRBJ1-1,TGTGCCAGCTCCTCACAGGTTAACACTGAAGCTTTCTTT,CASSSQVNTEAFF
many,TRBV11-3,NA,TRBJ2-2,TGTGCCAGCAACACGGGACTTTACACCGGGGAGCTGTTTTTT,CASNTGLYTGELFF
many,TRBV2,NA,TRBJ1-5,TGTGCCAGCAGTGAAACCGGACCAGTAGTCAATCAGCCCCAGCATTTT,CASSETGPVVNQPQHF
NA,TRBV4-2,TRBD2,TRBJ2-3,TGTGCCAGCAGCCAAGGAGGGACTAGTATAGATACGCAGTATTTT,CASSQGGTSIDTQYF
many,TRBV6-4,TRBD1,TRBJ2-2,TGTGCCAGCAGTCTGGACAGGGCCACCGGGGAGCTGTTTTTT,CASSLDRATGELFF
many,TRBV2,TRBD1,TRBJ1-2,TGTGCCAGCGGGGGGACCGGGACAGACTACTATGGCTACACCTTC,CASGGTGTDYYGYTF
NA,TRBV2,NA,TRBJ1-5,TGTGCCAGCAGTGAGGGTGGACAGCCCCAGCATTTT,CASSEGGQPQHF
many,TRBV19,TRBD1,TRBJ2-1,TGTGCCAGTAGTATAGTGACAGGGGGCCGCGGTGAGCAGTTCTTC,CASSIVTGGRGEQFF
NA,TRBV25-1,NA,TRBJ2-3,TGTGCCAGCAGTGAAAAGTTAACAGATACGCAGTATTTT,CASSEKLTDTQYF
NA,TRBV11-3,NA,TRBJ2-1,TGTGCCAGCAGCTCGCTTACAGGGACCGGTGAGCAGTTCTTC,CASSSLTGTGEQFF
many,TRBV7-2,TRBD1,TRBJ2-1,TGTGCCAGCAGCCCCCGGACAGGGTGGTGGCAGTTCTTC,CASSPRTGWWQFF
many,TRBV29-1,NA,TRBJ2-1,TGCAGCCACAAGGGGTCAACCTACAATGAGCAGTTCTTC,CSHKGSTYNEQFF
NA,TRBV9,TRBD2,TRBJ2-5,TGTGCCAGCGGCTATGGCAATCAGCCCCAGACTAGCGGGGGGGAGACCCAGTACTTC,CASGYGNQPQTSGGETQYF
many,TRBV7-6,TRBD1,TRBJ2-7,TGTGCCAGCAGCCCGACAGGGGAGTACGAGCAGTACTTC,CASSPTGEYEQYF
NA,TRBV7-9,TRBD1,TRBJ2-7,TGTGCCAGCAGCTTCCCTAACAGGGGATACGAGCAGTACTTC,CASSFPNRGYEQYF
many,TRBV19,NA,TRBJ1-2,TGTGCCAGTAGTACCCGGGACGCCTATGGCTACACCTTC,CASSTRDAYGYTF
many,TRBV7-9,TRBD2,TRBJ2-7,TGTGCCAGCAGTTCCATGACTAGCGGGAGACCCTACGAGCAGTACTTC,CASSSMTSGRPYEQYF
many,TRBV10-2,TRBD2,TRBJ2-3,TGCGCCAGCAGTGCCACTAGCGGGAGCACAGATACGCAGTATTTT,CASSATSGSTDTQYF
many,TRBV2,NA,TRBJ1-5,TGTGCCAGCACGAGTGGCCCCGGGAGCAATCAGCCCCAGCATTTT,CASTSGPGSNQPQHF
many,TRBV19,NA,TRBJ1-2,TGTGCCAGTAGTTACTATGCAGTCATGGGAGGGGATGGCTACACCTTC,CASSYYAVMGGDGYTF
many,TRBV7-2,TRBD2,TRBJ2-1,TGTGCCAGCAGCTTAGACGGGACTAGCGGGAGGGCCTCCTACAATGAGCAGTTCTTC,CASSLDGTSGRASYNEQFF
once,TRBV11-3,TRBD1,TRBJ1-2,TGTGCCAGCAGCTTAGTACAGGGGATGGACTATGACTACACCTTC,CASSLVQGMDYDYTF
few,TRBV5-4,NA,TRBJ1-2,TGTGCCAGCAGCATTGACACGACCAACTATGGCTACACCTTC,CASSIDTTNYGYTF
NA,TRBV7-8,NA,TRBJ2-4,TGTGCCAGCAGCTTGGGGGGCAGGTGGTACTTC,CASSLGGRWYF
many,TRBV5-1,NA,TRBJ2-6,TGCGCCAGCAGCTTGGCCGCGGGAACTGGGGCCAACGTCCTGACTTTC,CASSLAAGTGANVLTF
many,TRBV11-3,TRBD1,TRBJ2-7,TGTGCCAGCAGCGCGGGACAGGGGGCCTTCGAGCAGTACTTC,CASSAGQGAFEQYF
NA,TRBV6-6,NA,TRBJ1-2,TGTGCCAGCACCCCCGGGGGGCCTTATGGCTACACCTTC,CASTPGGPYGYTF
NA,TRBV5-1,NA,TRBJ2-5,TGCGCCAGCAGCTTGGGTGGACTGAGACAAGAGACCCAGTACTTC,CASSLGGLRQETQYF
NA,TRBV24-1,NA,TRBJ2-5,TGTGCCACCAGTGATGGTCAGAGGTGGAGCGAGGCCCCAGACTTC,CATSDGQRWSEAPDF
many,TRBV7-2,TRBD2,TRBJ2-2,TGTGCCAGCAGCTTATTACTAGCGGGTGGACGTTACCCCGGGGAGCTGTTTTTT,CASSLLLAGGRYPGELFF
NA,TRBV12-3/TRBV12-4,TRBD2,TRBJ2-1,TGTGCCAGCAGGGGGACTAGCTCCTACAATGAGCAGGTCTTC,CASRGTSSYNEQVF
many,TRBV24-1,TRBD2,TRBJ2-7,TGTGCCACCAGTGATAACGCCGGGACTAGCGGCGCTGTATACGAGCAGTACTTC,CATSDNAGTSGAVYEQYF
many,TRBV15,NA,TRBJ1-4,TGTGCCACCAGCAGAGAGCGAACAGGGAATGAAAAACTGTTTTTT,CATSRERTGNEKLFF
many,TRBV15,TRBD1,TRBJ1-3,TGTGCCACCAGCAGACAGAGGGCCTTGACAGGGACTGGAAACACCATATATTTT,CATSRQRALTGTGNTIYF
NA,TRBV2,TRBD2,TRBJ2-3,TGTGCCAGCACGACTAGCGGGGTCCCTACAGGGAATGAGCAGTATTTT,CASTTSGVPTGNEQYF